This entry concerns a single T cell receptor beta chain. Its target is unknown. Relative to the germline gene, one junction end is altered; a read error may explain this. Other DNA sequences in the same sample also yield this CDR3. The sample is drawn from a study of graft-versus-host responses after intestinal transplantation. CDR1 MDHEN and CDR2 SYDVKM come from the germline V gene. The CDR3 contains 15 residues. Libraries were prepared by immunoSEQ multiplex PCR; TCRdb keeps only in-frame clonotypes and omits some of them. The sample lists over 120,000 clones, about 93% occurring once. The genes are TRBV28 and TRBJ2-7; unclear D gene. Sequences were derived from unstimulated CD4+ T cells sorted from spleen or lymph node cells, sampled before intestinal transplant. The TCR originated in a human donor who received an intestinal transplant. CDR3 sequence: CASSLLPKGSYEQYF. For the CDR3, the DNA is TGCGCCAGCAGTTTACTACCCAAGGGCTCCTACGAGCAGTACTTC.